These T cell receptor beta chains were read from a single sample in a study of control samples from healthy donors and cancer patients. Clones were sequenced by immunoSEQ multiplex PCR, and TCRdb holds only the in-frame ones, with some missing. The sample records tens of thousands of clones, around nine tenths being singletons. What was sequenced was blood. These receptors were taken from a woman between 45 and 65 years old in good health. CDR3s include the opening cysteine and the closing phenylalanine or tryptophan. A D gene is named only where the DNA matches it firmly.

v_call	j_call	d_call	cdr3_aa	cdr3_nt
TRBV10-1	TRBJ2-2	NA	CASSDDPTGELFF	TGCGCCAGCAGTGACGACCCCACCGGGGAGCTGTTTTTT
TRBV2	TRBJ2-3	NA	CASSDFTDMLDTQYF	TGTGCCAGCAGTGATTTCACAGATATGTTGGATACGCAGTATTTT
TRBV5-4	TRBJ2-3	NA	CASSLGIPTQDTQYF	TGTGCCAGCAGCCTGGGGATTCCGACCCAGGATACGCAGTATTTT
TRBV18	TRBJ1-5	NA	CASSPPGGDQPQHF	TGTGCCAGCTCACCACCGGGGGGCGACCAGCCCCAGCATTTT
TRBV5-5	TRBJ2-7	NA	CASSLSVGQSGLQYF	TGTGCCAGCAGCTTGAGTGTAGGACAGTCCGGTTTGCAGTACTTC
TRBV21-1	TRBJ1-5	NA	CASSYRPSLRHF	TGTGCCAGCAGCTACAGACCGTCCTTACGGCATTTT
TRBV2	TRBJ2-7	NA	CASAKSVPLHEQYF	TGTGCCAGCGCAAAGAGTGTCCCCCTCCACGAGCAGTACTTC
TRBV20-1	TRBJ1-1	NA	CSASSGVNTEAFF	TGCAGTGCCAGTTCAGGGGTGAACACTGAAGCTTTCTTT
TRBV18	TRBJ1-4	NA	CASSPQTAGYEKLFF	TGTGCCAGCTCACCTCAGACGGCCGGATATGAAAAACTGTTTTTT
TRBV5-1	TRBJ1-2	TRBD1	CASSFRDREGYTF	TGCGCCAGCAGCTTCCGGGACAGGGAAGGCTACACCTTC
TRBV6-6	TRBJ1-5	NA	CASSSTLLNQPQHF	TGTGCCAGCAGCAGTACCTTGCTCAATCAGCCCCAGCATTTT
TRBV6-1	TRBJ2-7	TRBD1	CASSEWDSRLYEQYF	TGTGCCAGCAGTGAATGGGACAGCCGGTTATACGAGCAGTACTTC
TRBV6-1	TRBJ1-4	NA	CASSERGGSEKLFF	TGTGCCAGCAGTGAACGGGGGGGGAGTGAAAAACTGTTTTTT
TRBV11-2	TRBJ2-3	NA	CASSIGAGGLRDTQYF	TGTGCCAGCAGCATCGGGGCGGGCGGCCTTCGGGATACGCAGTATTTT
TRBV2	TRBJ2-2	TRBD2	CASSDSGGANTGELFF	TGTGCCAGCAGTGATTCCGGGGGGGCGAACACCGGGGAGCTGTTTTTT
TRBV6-1	TRBJ2-1	TRBD2	CASSDLAGGLSYNEQFF	TGTGCCAGCAGTGACCTAGCGGGGGGCCTCTCCTACAATGAGCAGTTCTTC